This T cell receptor beta chain was sequenced during a study of blood T cell repertoires in COVID-19. Sequencing used immunoSEQ multiplex PCR; TCRdb keeps in-frame clones, though not all of them. The sample has approximately 28,000 clones, about 77% seen once. V lost 2 bases to trimming and J lost 4 bases, with 18 bases between them. In germline, CDR1 is MNHEY, CDR2 SVGEGT. This CDR3 has 16 amino acids. The chain carries TRBV6-2 or TRBV6-3 and TRBJ2-7; D is possibly TRBD2 (6 bases). Specimen: peripheral blood. The sequence was obtained from a man older than 75 with active or convalescent COVID-19. The CDR3 reads CASSYAGTLFGYEQYF. As DNA, the CDR3 is TGTGCCAGCAGTTACGCGGGAACCCTCTTCGGGTACGAGCAGTACTTC.